The source of this TCR beta chain is a study of graft-versus-host responses after intestinal transplantation. Germline V gene sequence: CDR1 SGHRS, CDR2 YFSETQ. This CDR3 is built from 14 residues. V was pared by 4 bases and J by 5 bases, with 5 bases of the junction left unmatched. As concerns this clone: What it recognizes is unknown.

Clones were read by immunoSEQ multiplex PCR, and TCRdb kept only the in-frame ones, dropping some. The table records 85,000 to 90,000 clones, around 90% of them present only once. The sequencing used unstimulated CD4+ T cells sorted from spleen or lymph node cells, collected before intestinal transplant. The sequence came from a human donor who received an intestinal transplant. The V and J genes are TRBV5-1 and TRBJ1-4, with 7 bases aligning to TRBD1. CDR3 sequence reads: CASSPLGGNEKLFF. DNA for the CDR3: TGCGCCAGCAGCCCGTTAGGGGGCAATGAAAAACTGTTTTTT.